The clone carrying this TCR beta chain showed up just once. The data were produced by immunoSEQ multiplex PCR, yet TCRdb's version contains in-frame clones alone and is incomplete. Of tens of thousands of clones listed, around 82% are singletons. Trimming left V 5 bases short and J 8 bases short, with 12 bases between. Germline loops: CDR1 MNHEY, CDR2 SMNVEV (reference sequence). The CDR3 is 12 residues long. This entry is derived from a study of T cell responses to AZD1222 COVID-19 vaccine. The source was peripheral blood, collected 28 days after the second AZD1222 dose. The clonotype was recovered from an adult who received the AZD1222 COVID-19 vaccine. The rearrangement links TRBV27 to TRBJ1-1; D is perhaps TRBD1 (6 bases). This chain's CDR3 is CASSTPGQEAFF. As DNA, the CDR3 is TGTGCCAGCAGTACCCCGGGACAAGAAGCTTTCTTT.